This T cell receptor beta chain was identified during a study of blood T cell repertoires in COVID-19. Generated by immunoSEQ multiplex PCR, the TCRdb table keeps only in-frame clones and is missing some. Of roughly 170,000 clones listed, 86% were seen once; the top ten hold about 20%. This CDR3 contains 15 residues. Germline trimming cut 5 bases from V and 4 bases from J; bases unmatched to any gene: 3. Germline CDR1 SGHTA, CDR2 FQGNSA. Sequenced sample: peripheral blood. The chain combines TRBV7-2 with TRBJ2-3, with 13 bases matching TRBD2. The receptor was isolated from an older man with active or convalescent COVID-19. The CDR3 reads CASSKLAGGADTQYF. The CDR3 nucleotides are TGTGCCAGCAGCAAACTAGCGGGAGGGGCAGATACGCAGTATTTT.